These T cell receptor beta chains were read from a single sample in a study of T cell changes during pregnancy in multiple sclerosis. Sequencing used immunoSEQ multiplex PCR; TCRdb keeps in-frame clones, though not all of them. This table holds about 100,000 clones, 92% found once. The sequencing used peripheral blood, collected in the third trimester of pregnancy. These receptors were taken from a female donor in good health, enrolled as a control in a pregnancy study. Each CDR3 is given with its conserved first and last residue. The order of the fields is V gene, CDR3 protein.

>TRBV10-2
CASNEGRPQPQHF
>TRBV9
CASSVGDYNEQFF
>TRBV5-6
CASSFELAGVSEQFF
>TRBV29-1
CSVGPAGAGEQYF
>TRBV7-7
CASSQDRNTEAFF
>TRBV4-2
CASSQATSSYNEQFF
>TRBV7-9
CASSPQMDGYTF
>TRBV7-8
CASSLKDSPTDTQYF
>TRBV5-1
CASSSPGQGGDTQYF
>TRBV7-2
CASSPGPGELFF
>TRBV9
CASSVVSTSYEQYF
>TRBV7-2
CASSRVSSYNEQFF
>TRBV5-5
CASTPVWADGYTF
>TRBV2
CASTLVRGETQYF
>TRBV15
CATSRDRVNQPQHF
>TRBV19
CASSISVGGREKLFF
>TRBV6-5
CASSYSRGNTIYF
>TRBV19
CASRRDSRNNYGYTF
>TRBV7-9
CASSSGQDNSPLHF
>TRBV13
CASSEVDRERSPLHF
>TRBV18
CASSPQGQGGYEQYF
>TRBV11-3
CASSLGGGTQETQYF
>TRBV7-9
CASSTDMNTEAFF
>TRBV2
CASSKQGAQNSPLHF
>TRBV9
CASSVARGGDNEQFF
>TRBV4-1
CASSHRDRVSGYTF
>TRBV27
CASSSGGTEAFF
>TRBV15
CATSRRREKLFF
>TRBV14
CASSSGRSYEQYF
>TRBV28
CASSTGTHISYEQYF
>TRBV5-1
CASSRGGVDEQYF
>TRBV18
CASSPRGQGDYEQYF
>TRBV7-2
CASSFGQGRNGYTF
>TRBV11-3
CASSLRLAGPSTDTQYF
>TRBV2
CASSGGGRGGRTEAFF
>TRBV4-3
CASSQEASGVREQYF